These 3 T cell receptor beta chains share one sample of origin, sequenced in a study of OX40 agonist ivuxolimab in advanced cancers. Assay used: immunoSEQ multiplex PCR; TCRdb lists only in-frame clones, some missing. The data contain 31,000 or so clones, about 89% of them seen just once; the ten biggest clones take up about 4.9%. This sample comprised CD4+ or CD8+ T cells sorted from blood, obtained in a trial of the OX40 agonist ivuxolimab. The receptors derive from an adult with an advanced solid tumor such as melanoma, head and neck, liver or kidney cancer.

This clone showed up just once. The CDR3 nucleotides read TGCGCCAGCAGCTTGGCCGGGTCTAGCCCGGAATACAATGAGCAGTTCTTC. Residues: CASSLAGSSPEYNEQFF. The rearrangement joins TRBV5-1 to TRBJ2-1, with a weak D call TRBD2 (5 bases). Looked up from germline, CDR1 is SGHRS and CDR2 is YFSETQ. V lost 0 bases and J 4 bases, leaving 17 bases between the germline ends. The CDR3 is 17 residues long.

CDR3 coding DNA: TGTGCCACCAGCGAAAACAGGGTTAACTACGAGCAGTACTTC. Protein: CATSENRVNYEQYF. The J gene is TRBJ2-7, the V gene TRBV15; TRBD1 might be the D (6 bases). CDR1 is LNHNV, CDR2 YYDKDF, per germline (reference sequence). The CDR3 sequence is 14 residues long. V was clipped by 5 bases and J by 3 bases, with 14 bases between them.

V usage is TRBV5-5 and J usage is TRBJ2-3; D perhaps matches TRBD1 (5 bases). CDR1 and CDR2 from the germline V gene are SGHKS and YYEKEE (reference sequence). CDR3 length equals 14 residues. Trimming removed 4 bases from V and 4 bases from J, with 13 bases in between. CDR3 region: CASSPTLGADTQYF. For the CDR3, the DNA is TGTGCCAGCAGCCCAACCCTAGGGGCAGATACGCAGTATTTT.